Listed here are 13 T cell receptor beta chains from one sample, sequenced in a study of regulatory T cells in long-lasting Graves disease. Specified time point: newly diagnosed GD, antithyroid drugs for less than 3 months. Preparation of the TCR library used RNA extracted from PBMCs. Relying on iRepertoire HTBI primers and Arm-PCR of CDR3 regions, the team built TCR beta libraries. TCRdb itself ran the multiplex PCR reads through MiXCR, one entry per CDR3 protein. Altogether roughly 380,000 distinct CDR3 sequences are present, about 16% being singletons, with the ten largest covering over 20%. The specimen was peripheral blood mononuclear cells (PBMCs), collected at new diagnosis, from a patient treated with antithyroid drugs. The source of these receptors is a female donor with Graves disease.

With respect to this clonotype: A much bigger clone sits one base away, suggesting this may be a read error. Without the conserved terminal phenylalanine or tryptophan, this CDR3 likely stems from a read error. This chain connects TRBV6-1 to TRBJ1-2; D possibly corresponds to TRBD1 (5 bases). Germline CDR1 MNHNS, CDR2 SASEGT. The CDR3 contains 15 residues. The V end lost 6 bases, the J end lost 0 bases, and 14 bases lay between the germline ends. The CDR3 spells CASRRRDGSNYGYTL. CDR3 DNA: TGTGCCAGCAGGCGACGGGACGGATCTAACTATGGCTACACCCTC.

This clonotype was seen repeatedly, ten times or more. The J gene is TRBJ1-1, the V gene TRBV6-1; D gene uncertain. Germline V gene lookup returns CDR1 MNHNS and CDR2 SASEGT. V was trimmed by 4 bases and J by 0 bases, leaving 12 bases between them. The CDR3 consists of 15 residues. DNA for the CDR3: TGTGCCAGCAGTGTCCTACAGATAATGAACACTGAAGCTTTCTTT. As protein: CASSVLQIMNTEAFF.

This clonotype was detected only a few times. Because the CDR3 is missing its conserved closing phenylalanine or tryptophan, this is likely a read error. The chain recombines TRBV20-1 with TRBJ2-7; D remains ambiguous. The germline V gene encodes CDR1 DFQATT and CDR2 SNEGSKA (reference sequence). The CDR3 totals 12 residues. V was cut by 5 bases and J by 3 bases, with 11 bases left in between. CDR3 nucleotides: TGCAGTGCTGAGGACCGATACTACGAGCAGTACCTC. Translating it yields CSAEDRYYEQYL.

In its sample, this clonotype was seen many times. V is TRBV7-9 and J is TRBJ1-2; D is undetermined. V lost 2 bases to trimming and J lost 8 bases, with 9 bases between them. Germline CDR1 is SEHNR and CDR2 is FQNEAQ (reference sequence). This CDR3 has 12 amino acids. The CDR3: CASSLRDRGYTF. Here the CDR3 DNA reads TGTGCCAGCAGCTTAAGAGACCGGGGCTACACCTTC.

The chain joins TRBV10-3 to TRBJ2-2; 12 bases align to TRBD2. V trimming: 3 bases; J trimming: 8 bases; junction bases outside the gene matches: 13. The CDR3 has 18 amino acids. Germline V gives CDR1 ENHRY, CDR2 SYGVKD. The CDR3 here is CAISDQKGLAGPGGELFF. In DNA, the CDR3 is TGTGCCATCAGTGACCAAAAGGGACTAGCGGGCCCAGGAGGGGAGCTGTTTTTT.

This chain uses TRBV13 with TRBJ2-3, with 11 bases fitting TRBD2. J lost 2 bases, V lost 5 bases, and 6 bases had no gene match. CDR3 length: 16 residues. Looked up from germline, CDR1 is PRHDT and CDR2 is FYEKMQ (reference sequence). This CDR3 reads CASSGGLADATDTQYF. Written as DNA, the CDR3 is TGTGCCAGCAGCGGGGGACTAGCGGACGCCACAGATACGCAGTATTTT.

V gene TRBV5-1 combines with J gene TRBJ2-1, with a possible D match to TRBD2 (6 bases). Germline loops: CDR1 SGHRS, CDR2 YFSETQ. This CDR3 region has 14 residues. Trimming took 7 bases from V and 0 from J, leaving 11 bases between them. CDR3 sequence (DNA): TGCGCCAGCGCTCCCGGGAGCTCCTACAATGAGCAGTTCTTC. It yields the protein CASAPGSSYNEQFF.

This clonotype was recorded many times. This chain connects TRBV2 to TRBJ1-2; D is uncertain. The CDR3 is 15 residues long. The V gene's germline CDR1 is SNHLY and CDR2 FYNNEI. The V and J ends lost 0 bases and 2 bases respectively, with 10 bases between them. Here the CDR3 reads CASSEAGTENYGYTF. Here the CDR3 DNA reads TGTGCCAGCAGTGAAGCGGGAACAGAAAACTATGGCTACACCTTC.

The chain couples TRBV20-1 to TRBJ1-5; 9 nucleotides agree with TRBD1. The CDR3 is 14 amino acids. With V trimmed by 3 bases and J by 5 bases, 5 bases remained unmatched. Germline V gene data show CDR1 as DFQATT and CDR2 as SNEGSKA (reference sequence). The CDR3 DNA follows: TGCAGTGCTAGCCCCGGGACAGGGTATCAGCCCCAGCATTTT. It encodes CSASPGTGYQPQHF.

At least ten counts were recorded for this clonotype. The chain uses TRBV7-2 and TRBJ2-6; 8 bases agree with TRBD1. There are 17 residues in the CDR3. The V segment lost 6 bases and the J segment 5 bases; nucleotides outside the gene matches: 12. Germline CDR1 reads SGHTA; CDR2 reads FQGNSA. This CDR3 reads CASRPGQEAFRANVLTF. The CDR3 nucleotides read TGTGCCAGCAGGCCGGGACAGGAGGCGTTTCGGGCCAACGTCCTGACTTTC.

CDR3 sequence: CAISEHPSDRGQPQHF. The CDR3 nucleotides are TGTGCCATCAGTGAACATCCCTCGGACAGGGGGCAGCCCCAGCATTTT. The chain is built from TRBV10-3 and TRBJ1-5; TRBD1 matches at 10 bases. Trimming took 3 bases from V and 7 from J; bases not matched to a gene: 9. The length of the CDR3 is 16 residues. Germline lookup yields CDR1 ENHRY and CDR2 SYGVKD.

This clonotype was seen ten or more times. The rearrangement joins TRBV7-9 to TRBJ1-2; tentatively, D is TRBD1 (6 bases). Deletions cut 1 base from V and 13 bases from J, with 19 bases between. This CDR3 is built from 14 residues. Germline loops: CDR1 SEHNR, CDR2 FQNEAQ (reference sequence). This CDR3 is CASSLDRAGYSATF. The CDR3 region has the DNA TGTGCCAGCAGCTTAGACAGGGCAGGGTATTCTGCCACCTTC. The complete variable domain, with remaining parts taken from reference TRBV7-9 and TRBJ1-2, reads DTGVSQNPRHKITKRGQNVTFRCDPISEHNRLYWYRQTLGQGPEFLTYFQNEAQLEKSRLLSDRFSAERPKGSFSTLEIQRTEQGDSAMYLCASSLDRAGYSATFGSGTRLTVV.

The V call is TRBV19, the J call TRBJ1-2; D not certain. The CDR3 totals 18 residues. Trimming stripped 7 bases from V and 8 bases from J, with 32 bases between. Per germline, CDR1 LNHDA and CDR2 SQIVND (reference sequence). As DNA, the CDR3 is TGTGCCAGTACCTCTCCGGACCCGCGACACACTCACGGAGGGGGCTACACCTTC. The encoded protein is CASTSPDPRHTHGGGYTF.